The 10 T cell receptor beta chains reported below all come from one sample, sequenced in a study of blood T cell repertoires in COVID-19. TCRdb's copy holds only in-frame clones and misses some; the assay was immunoSEQ multiplex PCR. The sample yields about 110,000 clones, about 88% seen once. The sample comprised peripheral blood. These receptors all stem from a woman in her 70s who had recovered from COVID-19.

This chain uses TRBV2 with TRBJ1-2; 10 nucleotides match TRBD1. The germline CDR1 and CDR2 sequences are SNHLY and FYNNEI. The trim removed 8 bases at V and 0 bases at J, leaving 12 bases unmatched. The CDR3 contains 17 residues. The CDR3 bases are TGTGCCAGCCGGGACAGGGGCCCCGAGTTAGCTAACTATGGCTACACCTTC. Its translation is CASRDRGPELANYGYTF.

This clone occurred once. The chain uses TRBV6-2 or TRBV6-3 and TRBJ2-2; D possibly corresponds to TRBD2 (7 bases). Germline V lookup: CDR1 MNHEY, CDR2 SVGEGT. V was pared by 4 bases and J by 3 bases, with 12 bases between. CDR3 length: 15 residues. The CDR3 is CASSWGGADTGELFF. The CDR3 nucleotides are TGTGCCAGCAGTTGGGGGGGCGCCGACACCGGGGAGCTGTTTTTT.

The chain is built from TRBV7-3 and TRBJ2-1, with 11 nucleotides matching TRBD2. V lost 3 bases to trimming and J lost 7 bases; unmatched junction nucleotides: 8. Germline V gene lookup returns CDR1 SGHTA and CDR2 FQGTGA. The CDR3 is 16 residues long. This CDR3 reads CASSLGLAAHGNEQFF. Written as DNA, the CDR3 is TGTGCCAGCAGCTTGGGACTAGCGGCCCACGGTAATGAGCAGTTCTTC.

This clone was counted a single time. The V and J genes are TRBV29-1 and TRBJ2-3, with a weak D call TRBD2 (5 bases). This CDR3 has 13 residues. V was pared by 6 bases and J by 3 bases, with 13 bases between. Germline CDR1 is SQVTM and CDR2 is ANQGSEA. CDR3 residues: CSVPPPGTDTQYF. The CDR3 region has the DNA TGCAGCGTCCCCCCCCCGGGAACAGATACGCAGTATTTT.

J is TRBJ2-7 and V is TRBV19; 8 bases line up with TRBD1. Trimming took 8 bases from V and 2 from J; bases not matched to a gene: 11. CDR1 and CDR2 from the germline V gene are LNHDA and SQIVND (reference sequence). This CDR3 spans 15 amino acids. The CDR3 loop reads CASASKTGAPYEQYF. Written as DNA, the CDR3 is TGTGCCAGTGCTTCAAAGACAGGGGCTCCCTACGAGCAGTACTTC.

The rearrangement joins TRBV19 to TRBJ1-5; 7 bases agree with TRBD1. This CDR3 comprises 15 residues. With V trimmed by 0 bases and J by 4 bases, 3 bases remained unmatched. Germline CDR1 and CDR2: LNHDA and SQIVND (reference sequence). The CDR3 nucleotides read TGTGCCAGTAGTATAGAACAGGGGAGAAATCAGCCCCAGCATTTT. Translating it yields CASSIEQGRNQPQHF.

CDR3 region: CASSPGTSGRSEQFF. The CDR3 DNA is TGTGCCAGCAGTCCGGGGACTAGCGGGAGAAGTGAGCAGTTCTTC. V gene TRBV27 combines with J gene TRBJ2-1; 14 bases are a match to TRBD2. The CDR3 sequence is 15 residues long. Losses at the gene ends were 5 bases for V and 9 bases for J; bases not matched to a gene: 6. Per germline, CDR1 MNHEY and CDR2 SMNVEV (reference sequence).

The CDR3 protein is CAWSGTNRNQPQHF. CDR3 coding DNA: TGTGCCTGGAGTGGGACAAACAGGAATCAGCCCCAGCATTTT. The gene calls are TRBV30 and TRBJ1-5, with a tentative D call TRBD1 (5 bases). V was shortened by 1 base and J by 4 bases, with 11 bases between the two germline ends. Germline V CDR1 and CDR2: GTSNPN, SVGIG (reference sequence). The CDR3 has 14 amino acids.

The chain links TRBV5-4 to TRBJ2-2, with D possibly matching TRBD2 (6 bases). CDR3 length: 17 amino acids. Germline lookup yields CDR1 SGHNT and CDR2 YYREEE (reference sequence). Trimming removed 0 bases from V and 2 bases from J, with 14 bases in between. The CDR3 region is CASSLVRGLFNTGELFF. In DNA form, the CDR3 reads TGTGCCAGCAGCTTGGTTAGGGGACTCTTTAACACCGGGGAGCTGTTTTTT. The entire variable domain, with the rest obtained from reference TRBV5-4 and TRBJ2-2, is as follows: ETGVTQSPTHLIKTRGQQVTLRCSSQSGHNTVSWYQQALGQGPQFIFQYYREEENGRGNFPPRFSGLQFPNYSSELNVNALELDDSALYLCASSLVRGLFNTGELFFGEGSRLTVL.

The chain joins TRBV19 to TRBJ1-3, with a possible D match to TRBD1 (6 bases). Germline V gene lookup returns CDR1 LNHDA and CDR2 SQIVND (reference sequence). This CDR3 is built from 14 residues. Trimming cost V 8 bases and J 1 base, with 12 bases left between them. The CDR3, as DNA: TGTGCCAGTGCGAACAGGGCTTCTGGAAACACCATATATTTT. Residues: CASANRASGNTIYF.